A single sample gave rise to the 11 T cell receptor beta chains below, sequenced in a study of blood T cell repertoires in COVID-19. Clones were sequenced by immunoSEQ multiplex PCR, and TCRdb holds only the in-frame ones, with some missing. The data contain about 210,000 clones, 70% to 90% of them singletons. Specimen: peripheral blood. Receptor source: a middle-aged woman with acute or convalescent COVID-19.

The chain joins TRBV5-1 to TRBJ1-2; 11 bases map to TRBD1. Germline CDR1 SGHRS, CDR2 YFSETQ. J was trimmed by 5 bases and V by 5 bases; bases with no gene match: 8. The CDR3 is made up of 15 amino acids. Written as DNA, the CDR3 is TGCGCCAGCAGTTCCTCCGGGACAGGGGGGTATGGCTACACCTTC. This gives the protein CASSSSGTGGYGYTF.

The chain couples TRBV6-4 to TRBJ1-2, with a possible D match to TRBD1 (5 bases). Trimming cost V 0 bases and J 5 bases, with 7 bases left between them. This CDR3 comprises 13 residues. Germline lookup yields CDR1 MRHNA and CDR2 SNTAGT. The CDR3 coding sequence is TGTGCCAGCAGTGACTCCCCAGGGTATGGCTACACCTTC. The encoded protein is CASSDSPGYGYTF.

This chain connects TRBV7-2 to TRBJ1-1; tentative D call: TRBD1 (5 bases). Trimming shortened V by 3 bases and J by 8 bases, and 19 bases separated the two germline ends. CDR1 and CDR2 from the germline V gene are SGHTA and FQGNSA. This CDR3 has 15 amino acids. CDR3 sequence (DNA): TGTGCCAGCAGCTTCGTCTTATCCGCGACAGACGAAGCTTTCTTT. It encodes CASSFVLSATDEAFF.

The rearrangement joins TRBV5-6 to TRBJ2-5, with D possibly matching TRBD2 (6 bases). CDR1 is SGHDT, CDR2 YYEEEE, per germline. The germline V and J ends were trimmed by 3 bases and 5 bases, with 14 bases remaining between them. The CDR3 has 14 amino acids. The CDR3 spells CASSWGTLRETQYF. The CDR3 coding sequence is TGTGCCAGCAGCTGGGGGACTCTCCGGGAGACCCAGTACTTC. The full variable domain, completed using reference TRBV5-6 and TRBJ2-5, is DAGVTQSPTHLIKTRGQQVTLRCSPKSGHDTVSWYQQALGQGPQFIFQYYEEEERQRGNFPDRFSGHQFPNYSSELNVNALLLGDSALYLCASSWGTLRETQYFGPGTRLLVL.

This sequence joins TRBV7-8 and TRBJ1-3; a possible D gene is TRBD1 (5 bases). Per germline, CDR1 SGHVS and CDR2 FQNEAQ. CDR3 length: 17 amino acids. Trimming left V 1 base short and J 4 bases short, with 17 bases between. The CDR3 region is CASSLDGDGAGGNTIYF. CDR3 sequence (DNA): TGTGCCAGCAGCTTAGACGGCGATGGGGCAGGGGGAAACACCATATATTTT.

The rearrangement links TRBV4-1 to TRBJ2-5; a possible D gene is TRBD2 (5 bases). Trimming removed 1 base from V and 2 bases from J, with 8 bases in between. The CDR3 loop spans 14 amino acids. CDR1 and CDR2 from the germline V gene are MGHRA and YSYEKL. This CDR3 is CASSQGTQQETQYF. CDR3 DNA: TGCGCCAGCAGCCAAGGGACTCAACAAGAGACCCAGTACTTC.

The V and J genes are TRBV12-5 and TRBJ1-1, with D hard to call. The germline CDR1 and CDR2 sequences are LGHNT and FRNRAP. Trimming pared 2 bases from V and 7 bases from J, leaving 5 bases between. The CDR3 loop spans 11 amino acids. CDR3 sequence reads: CASGLRVEAFF. CDR3 in DNA: TGTGCTAGTGGTTTGCGGGTTGAAGCTTTCTTT.

V usage is TRBV13 and J usage is TRBJ1-6; the D is unclear. Trimming left V 1 base short and J 0 bases short, with 4 bases between. The CDR3 spans 15 residues. In germline, CDR1 is PRHDT, CDR2 FYEKMQ (reference sequence). The CDR3 DNA is TGTGCCAGCAGCTTAGAGAGCTCCTATAATTCACCCCTCCACTTT. Translation gives CASSLESSYNSPLHF.

The chain joins TRBV5-6 to TRBJ1-4; the match to TRBD1 covers 8 bases. The V gene's germline CDR1 is SGHDT and CDR2 YYEEEE. The CDR3 consists of 18 residues. V shed 3 bases, J shed 0 bases, and the junction held 10 bases outside the gene matches. CDR3 amino acids: CASSWGEGQAATNEKLFF. Written as DNA, the CDR3 is TGTGCCAGCAGCTGGGGGGAGGGACAGGCTGCAACTAATGAAAAACTGTTTTTT.

The rearrangement uses TRBV29-1 and TRBJ1-6; D perhaps matches TRBD1 (5 bases). Trimming pared 4 bases from V and 0 bases from J, leaving 10 bases between. Per germline, CDR1 SQVTM and CDR2 ANQGSEA. There are 15 residues in the CDR3. The CDR3 loop reads CSVVWGSSYNSPLHF. CDR3 nucleotides: TGCAGCGTTGTATGGGGCAGCTCCTATAATTCACCCCTCCACTTT.

The J gene is TRBJ2-7, the V gene TRBV6-6; D uncertain. Germline V lookup: CDR1 MNHNY, CDR2 SVGAGI (reference sequence). CDR3 size: 12 residues. V lost 4 bases and J lost 4, with 8 bases in between. CDR3 residues: CASSSGDYEQYV. CDR3 sequence (DNA): TGTGCCAGCAGTTCCGGAGATTACGAGCAGTACGTC.